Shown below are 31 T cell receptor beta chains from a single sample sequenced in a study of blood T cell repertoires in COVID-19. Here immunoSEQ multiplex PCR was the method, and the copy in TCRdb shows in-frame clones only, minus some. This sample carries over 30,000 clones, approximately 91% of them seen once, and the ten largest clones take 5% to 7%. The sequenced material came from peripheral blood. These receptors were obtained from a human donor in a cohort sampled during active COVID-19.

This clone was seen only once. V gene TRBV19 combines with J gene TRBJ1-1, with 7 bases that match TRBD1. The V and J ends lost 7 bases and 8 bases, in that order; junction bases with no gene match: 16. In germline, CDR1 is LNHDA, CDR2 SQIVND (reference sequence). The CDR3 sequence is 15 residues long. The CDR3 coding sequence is TGTGCCAGTAAGATGGACAGGCAGGGCCCGACCGAAGCTTTCTTT. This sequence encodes CASKMDRQGPTEAFF.

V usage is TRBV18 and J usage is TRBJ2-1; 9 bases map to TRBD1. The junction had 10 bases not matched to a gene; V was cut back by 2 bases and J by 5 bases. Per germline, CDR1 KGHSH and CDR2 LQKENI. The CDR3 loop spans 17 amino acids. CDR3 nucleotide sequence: TGTGCCAGCTCACCATCCCCCCTAGGGACAGGGAACAATGAGCAGTTCTTC. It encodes CASSPSPLGTGNNEQFF.

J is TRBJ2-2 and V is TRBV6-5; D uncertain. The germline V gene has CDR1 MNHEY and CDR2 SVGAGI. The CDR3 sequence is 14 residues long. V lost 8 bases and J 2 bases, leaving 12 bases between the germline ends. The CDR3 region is CASGPNTNTGELFF. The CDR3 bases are TGTGCCAGCGGGCCAAACACTAACACCGGGGAGCTGTTTTTT.

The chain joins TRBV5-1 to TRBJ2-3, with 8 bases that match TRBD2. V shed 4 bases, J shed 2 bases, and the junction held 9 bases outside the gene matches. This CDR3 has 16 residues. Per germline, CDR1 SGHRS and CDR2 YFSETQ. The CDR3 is CASSPFFGGATDTQYF. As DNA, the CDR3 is TGCGCCAGCAGCCCGTTCTTCGGGGGGGCCACAGATACGCAGTATTTT. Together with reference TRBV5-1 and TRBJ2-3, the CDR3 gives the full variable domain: KAGVTQTPRYLIKTRGQQVTLSCSPISGHRSVSWYQQTPGQGLQFLFEYFSETQRNKGNFPGRFSGRQFSNSRSEMNVSTLELGDSALYLCASSPFFGGATDTQYFGPGTRLTVL.

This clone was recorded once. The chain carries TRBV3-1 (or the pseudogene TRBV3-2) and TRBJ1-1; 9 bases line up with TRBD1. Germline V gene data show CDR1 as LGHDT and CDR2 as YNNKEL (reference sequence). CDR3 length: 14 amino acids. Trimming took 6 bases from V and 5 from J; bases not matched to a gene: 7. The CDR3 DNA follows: TGTGCCAGCAGGGATGGACAGGGGTGGACTGAAGCTTTCTTT. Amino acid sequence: CASRDGQGWTEAFF.

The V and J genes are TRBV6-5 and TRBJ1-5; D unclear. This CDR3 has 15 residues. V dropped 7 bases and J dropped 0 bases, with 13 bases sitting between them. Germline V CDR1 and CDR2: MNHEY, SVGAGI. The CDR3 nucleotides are TGTGCCAGCATATTAGTATCAATTAGCAATCAGCCCCAGCATTTT. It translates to CASILVSISNQPQHF.

The CDR3 nucleotides read TGTGCCAGCAGTGAAACGGCAGGTAATCAGCCCCAGCATTTT. This codes for CASSETAGNQPQHF. This chain links TRBV6-1 with TRBJ1-5; no firm D call. The V gene lost 2 bases and the J gene lost 4 bases, with 9 bases spanning the gap. Germline CDR1 is MNHNS and CDR2 is SASEGT. The CDR3 length is 14 residues.

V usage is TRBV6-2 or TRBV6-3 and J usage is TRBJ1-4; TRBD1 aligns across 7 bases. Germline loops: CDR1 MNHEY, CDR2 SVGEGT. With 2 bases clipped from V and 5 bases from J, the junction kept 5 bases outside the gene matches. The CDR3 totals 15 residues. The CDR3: CASSYAGQMNEKLFF. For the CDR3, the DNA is TGTGCCAGCAGTTACGCGGGACAGATGAATGAAAAACTGTTTTTT.

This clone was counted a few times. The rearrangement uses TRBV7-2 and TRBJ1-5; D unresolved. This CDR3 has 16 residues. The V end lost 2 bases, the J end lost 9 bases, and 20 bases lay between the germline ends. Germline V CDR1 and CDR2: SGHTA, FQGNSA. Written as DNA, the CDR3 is TGTGCCAGCAGCTTAAATAGCGGGCCCTCTACTGGGCCCCAGCATTTT. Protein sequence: CASSLNSGPSTGPQHF.

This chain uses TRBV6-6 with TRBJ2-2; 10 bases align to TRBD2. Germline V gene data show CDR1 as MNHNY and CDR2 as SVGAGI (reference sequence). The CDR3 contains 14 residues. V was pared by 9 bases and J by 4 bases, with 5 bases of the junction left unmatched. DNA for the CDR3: TGTGCCAGTGGGAGCGGGAGGGGCACCGGGGAGCTGTTTTTT. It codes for CASGSGRGTGELFF.

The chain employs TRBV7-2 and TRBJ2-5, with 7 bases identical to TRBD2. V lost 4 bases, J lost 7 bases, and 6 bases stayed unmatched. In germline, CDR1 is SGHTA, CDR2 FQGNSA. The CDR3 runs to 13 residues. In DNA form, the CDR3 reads TGTGCCAGCAGCTCGGGGGAGGGTCGGACCCAGTACTTC. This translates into CASSSGEGRTQYF.

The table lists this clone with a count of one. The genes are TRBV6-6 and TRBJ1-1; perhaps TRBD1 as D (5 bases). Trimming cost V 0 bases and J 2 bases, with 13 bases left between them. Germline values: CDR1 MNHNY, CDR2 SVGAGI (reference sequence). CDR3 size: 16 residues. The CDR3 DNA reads TGTGCCAGCAGTTACTCGCCCGGCCAGGGAAACACTGAAGCTTTCTTT. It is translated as CASSYSPGQGNTEAFF.

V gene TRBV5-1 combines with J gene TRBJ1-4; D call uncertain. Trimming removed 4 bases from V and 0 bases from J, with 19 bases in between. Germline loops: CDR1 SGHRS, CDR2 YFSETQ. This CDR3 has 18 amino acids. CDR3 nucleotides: TGCGCCAGCAGCCCCGGAGGGCAAACCCTTGCAACTAATGAAAAACTGTTTTTT. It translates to CASSPGGQTLATNEKLFF.

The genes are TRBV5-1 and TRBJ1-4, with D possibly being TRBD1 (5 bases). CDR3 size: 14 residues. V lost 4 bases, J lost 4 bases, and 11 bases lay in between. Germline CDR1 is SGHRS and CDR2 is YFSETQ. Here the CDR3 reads CASSTTGSNEKLFF. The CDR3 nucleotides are TGCGCCAGCAGCACCACAGGCAGTAATGAAAAACTGTTTTTT. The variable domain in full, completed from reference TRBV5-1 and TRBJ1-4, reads KAGVTQTPRYLIKTRGQQVTLSCSPISGHRSVSWYQQTPGQGLQFLFEYFSETQRNKGNFPGRFSGRQFSNSRSEMNVSTLELGDSALYLCASSTTGSNEKLFFGSGTQLSVL.

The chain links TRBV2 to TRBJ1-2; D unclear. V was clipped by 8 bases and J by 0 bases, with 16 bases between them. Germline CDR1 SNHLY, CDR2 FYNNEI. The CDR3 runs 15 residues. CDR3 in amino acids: CASAEEGVPNYGYTF. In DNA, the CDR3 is TGTGCCAGCGCGGAAGAGGGAGTTCCTAACTATGGCTACACCTTC.

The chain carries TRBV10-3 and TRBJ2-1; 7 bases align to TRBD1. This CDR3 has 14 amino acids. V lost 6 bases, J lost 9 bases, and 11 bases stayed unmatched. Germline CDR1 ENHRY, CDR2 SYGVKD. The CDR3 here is CAISVKTGIIEQFF. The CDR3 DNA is TGTGCCATCAGCGTAAAGACAGGGATAATTGAGCAGTTCTTC.

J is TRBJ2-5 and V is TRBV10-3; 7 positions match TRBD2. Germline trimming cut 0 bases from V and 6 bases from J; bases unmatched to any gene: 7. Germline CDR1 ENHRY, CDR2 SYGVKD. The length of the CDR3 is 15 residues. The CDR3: CAISESGLGGKTQYF. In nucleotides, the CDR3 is TGTGCCATCAGTGAGTCAGGACTGGGGGGGAAGACCCAGTACTTC.

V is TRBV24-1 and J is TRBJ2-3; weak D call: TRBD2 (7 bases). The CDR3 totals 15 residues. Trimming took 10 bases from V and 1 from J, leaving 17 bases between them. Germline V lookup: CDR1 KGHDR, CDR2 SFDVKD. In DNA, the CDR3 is TGTGCCACGTCCCCCGGAGGGGGGGGCACAGATACGCAGTATTTT. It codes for CATSPGGGGTDTQYF.

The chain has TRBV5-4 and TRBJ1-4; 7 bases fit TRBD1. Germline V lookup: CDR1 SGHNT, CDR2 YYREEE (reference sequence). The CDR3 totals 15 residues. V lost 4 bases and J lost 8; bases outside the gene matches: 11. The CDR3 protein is CASSVSGGRGEKLFF. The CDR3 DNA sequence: TGTGCCAGCAGCGTATCAGGGGGAAGAGGAGAAAAACTGTTTTTT.

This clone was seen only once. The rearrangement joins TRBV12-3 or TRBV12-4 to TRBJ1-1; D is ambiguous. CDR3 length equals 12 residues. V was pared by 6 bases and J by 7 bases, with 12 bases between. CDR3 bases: TGTGCCAGCAGCACCTTCGCGGTTGAAGCTTTCTTT. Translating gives CASSTFAVEAFF.

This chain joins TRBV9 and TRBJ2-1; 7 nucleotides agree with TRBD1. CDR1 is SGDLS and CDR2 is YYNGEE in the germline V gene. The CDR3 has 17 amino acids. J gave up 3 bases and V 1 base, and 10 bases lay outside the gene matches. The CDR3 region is CASSVTTGSKVYNEQFF. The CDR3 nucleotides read TGTGCCAGCAGCGTAACGACAGGGTCCAAAGTCTACAATGAGCAGTTCTTC.

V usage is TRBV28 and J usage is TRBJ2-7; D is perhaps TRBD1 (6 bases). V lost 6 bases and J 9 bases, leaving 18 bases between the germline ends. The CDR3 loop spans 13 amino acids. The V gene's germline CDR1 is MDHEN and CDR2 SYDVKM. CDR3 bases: TGTGCCAGCAGAGGTCCGGTTTTACAGGGGCAGTACGTC. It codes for CASRGPVLQGQYV.

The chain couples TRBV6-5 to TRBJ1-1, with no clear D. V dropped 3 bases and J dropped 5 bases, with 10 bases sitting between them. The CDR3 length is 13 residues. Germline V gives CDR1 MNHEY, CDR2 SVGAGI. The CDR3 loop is CASSYERRTEAFF. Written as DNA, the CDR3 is TGTGCCAGCAGTTATGAGAGGAGAACTGAAGCTTTCTTT.

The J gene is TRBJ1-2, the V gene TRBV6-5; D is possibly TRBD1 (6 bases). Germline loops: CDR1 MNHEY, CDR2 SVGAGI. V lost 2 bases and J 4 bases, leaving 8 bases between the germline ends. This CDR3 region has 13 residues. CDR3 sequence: CASSYVGGYGYTF. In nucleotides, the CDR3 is TGTGCCAGCAGTTACGTAGGGGGCTATGGCTACACCTTC.

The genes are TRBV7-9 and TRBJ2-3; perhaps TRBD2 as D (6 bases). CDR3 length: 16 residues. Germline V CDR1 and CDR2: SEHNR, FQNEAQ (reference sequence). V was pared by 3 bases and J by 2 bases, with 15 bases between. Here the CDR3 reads CASSLGRTTLTDTQYF. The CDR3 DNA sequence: TGTGCCAGCAGCTTGGGCCGGACTACCCTCACAGATACGCAGTATTTT.

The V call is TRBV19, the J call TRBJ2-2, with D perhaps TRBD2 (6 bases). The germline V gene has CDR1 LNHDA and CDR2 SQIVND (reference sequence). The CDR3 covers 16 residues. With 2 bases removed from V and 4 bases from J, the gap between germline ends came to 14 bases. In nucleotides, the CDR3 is TGTGCCAGTAGTATACCCGCCTTCGGGGGCACCGGGGAGCTGTTTTTT. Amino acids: CASSIPAFGGTGELFF. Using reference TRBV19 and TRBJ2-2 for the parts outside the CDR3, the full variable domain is DGGITQSPKYLFRKEGQNVTLSCEQNLNHDAMYWYRQDPGQGLRLIYYSQIVNDFQKGDIAEGYSVSREKKESFPLTVTSAQKNPTAFYLCASSIPAFGGTGELFFGEGSRLTVL.

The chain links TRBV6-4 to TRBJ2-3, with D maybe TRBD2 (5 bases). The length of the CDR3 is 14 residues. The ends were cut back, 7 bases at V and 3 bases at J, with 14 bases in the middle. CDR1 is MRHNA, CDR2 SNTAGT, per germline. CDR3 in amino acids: CASTGGLKTDTQYF. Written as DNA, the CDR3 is TGTGCCAGCACTGGCGGGCTAAAAACAGATACGCAGTATTTT.

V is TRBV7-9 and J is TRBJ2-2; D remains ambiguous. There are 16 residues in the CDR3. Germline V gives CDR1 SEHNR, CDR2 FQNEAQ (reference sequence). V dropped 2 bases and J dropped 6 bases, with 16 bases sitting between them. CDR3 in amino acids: CASSLLAAANAGELFF. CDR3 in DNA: TGTGCCAGCAGCTTATTGGCGGCGGCTAACGCCGGGGAGCTGTTTTTT. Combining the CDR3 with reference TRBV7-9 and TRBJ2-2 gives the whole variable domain DTGVSQNPRHKITKRGQNVTFRCDPISEHNRLYWYRQTLGQGPEFLTYFQNEAQLEKSRLLSDRFSAERPKGSFSTLEIQRTEQGDSAMYLCASSLLAAANAGELFFGEGSRLTVL.

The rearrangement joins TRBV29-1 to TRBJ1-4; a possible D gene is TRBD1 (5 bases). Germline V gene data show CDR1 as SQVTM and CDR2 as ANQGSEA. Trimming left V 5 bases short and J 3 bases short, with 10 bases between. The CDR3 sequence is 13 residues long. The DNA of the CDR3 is TGCAGCGTTCGGAGGGACTCTAATGAAAAACTGTTTTTT. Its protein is CSVRRDSNEKLFF. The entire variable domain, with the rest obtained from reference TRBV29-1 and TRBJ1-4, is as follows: SAVISQKPSRDICQRGTSLTIQCQVDSQVTMMFWYRQQPGQSLTLIATANQGSEATYESGFVIDKFPISRPNLTFSTLTVSNMSPEDSSIYLCSVRRDSNEKLFFGSGTQLSVL.

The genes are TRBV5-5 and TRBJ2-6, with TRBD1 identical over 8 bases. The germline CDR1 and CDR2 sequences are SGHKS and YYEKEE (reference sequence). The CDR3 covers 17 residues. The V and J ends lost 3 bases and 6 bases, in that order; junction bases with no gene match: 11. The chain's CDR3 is CASSSGQGVQEANVLTF. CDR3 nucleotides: TGTGCCAGCAGCTCCGGACAGGGAGTCCAGGAGGCCAACGTCCTGACTTTC.

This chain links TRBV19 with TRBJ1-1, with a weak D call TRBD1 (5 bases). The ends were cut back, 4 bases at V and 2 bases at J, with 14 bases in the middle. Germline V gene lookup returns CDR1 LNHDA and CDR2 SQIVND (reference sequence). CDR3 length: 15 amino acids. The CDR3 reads CASSTHIDSNTEAFF. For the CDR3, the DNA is TGTGCCAGTAGTACCCACATAGACAGCAACACTGAAGCTTTCTTT.